This TCR beta chain was sequenced in a study of cytomegalovirus exposure and HLA in healthy donors. The CDR3 sequence is 16 residues long. The V gene lost 6 bases and the J gene lost 0 bases, with 16 bases spanning the gap. Germline CDR1 reads MDHEN; CDR2 reads SYDVKM. Primers included in the PCR were 60 Vbeta and 13 Jbeta primers. Assay used: immunoSEQ multiplex PCR; TCRdb lists only in-frame clones, some missing. The sample shows about 200,000 clones, roughly 80% of them seen only once. The receptor was isolated from a woman aged 18-29 years in good health and CMV-seronegative. The J gene is TRBJ2-3, the V gene TRBV28, with TRBD1 as a possible D gene (6 bases). Input material: PBMCs. The CDR3: CASRYRDIISTDTQYF. CDR3 in DNA: TGTGCCAGCAGGTATCGGGACATAATTAGCACAGATACGCAGTATTTT.